This T cell receptor (beta chain) originates from a study of blood T cell repertoires in COVID-19. This CDR3 spans 22 amino acids. Germline-derived CDR1 and CDR2 are LNHDA and SQIVND (reference sequence). With 7 bases clipped from V and 1 base from J, the junction kept 29 bases outside the gene matches. TCRdb's table, derived via immunoSEQ multiplex PCR, lists solely in-frame clones and lacks some. This table has about 170,000 clones, 80% to 85% appearing once. V is TRBV19 and J is TRBJ1-2; 8 bases are shared with TRBD1. The sample comprised peripheral blood. This receptor was taken from a human donor with acute or convalescent COVID-19. The donor label of this sample is uncertain. CDR3 in DNA: TGTGCCAGTAAACCGGGGGGTTCTGGGCAGGGGGCGATCGGGTTAGGTAACTATGGCTACACCTTC. It yields the protein CASKPGGSGQGAIGLGNYGYTF.